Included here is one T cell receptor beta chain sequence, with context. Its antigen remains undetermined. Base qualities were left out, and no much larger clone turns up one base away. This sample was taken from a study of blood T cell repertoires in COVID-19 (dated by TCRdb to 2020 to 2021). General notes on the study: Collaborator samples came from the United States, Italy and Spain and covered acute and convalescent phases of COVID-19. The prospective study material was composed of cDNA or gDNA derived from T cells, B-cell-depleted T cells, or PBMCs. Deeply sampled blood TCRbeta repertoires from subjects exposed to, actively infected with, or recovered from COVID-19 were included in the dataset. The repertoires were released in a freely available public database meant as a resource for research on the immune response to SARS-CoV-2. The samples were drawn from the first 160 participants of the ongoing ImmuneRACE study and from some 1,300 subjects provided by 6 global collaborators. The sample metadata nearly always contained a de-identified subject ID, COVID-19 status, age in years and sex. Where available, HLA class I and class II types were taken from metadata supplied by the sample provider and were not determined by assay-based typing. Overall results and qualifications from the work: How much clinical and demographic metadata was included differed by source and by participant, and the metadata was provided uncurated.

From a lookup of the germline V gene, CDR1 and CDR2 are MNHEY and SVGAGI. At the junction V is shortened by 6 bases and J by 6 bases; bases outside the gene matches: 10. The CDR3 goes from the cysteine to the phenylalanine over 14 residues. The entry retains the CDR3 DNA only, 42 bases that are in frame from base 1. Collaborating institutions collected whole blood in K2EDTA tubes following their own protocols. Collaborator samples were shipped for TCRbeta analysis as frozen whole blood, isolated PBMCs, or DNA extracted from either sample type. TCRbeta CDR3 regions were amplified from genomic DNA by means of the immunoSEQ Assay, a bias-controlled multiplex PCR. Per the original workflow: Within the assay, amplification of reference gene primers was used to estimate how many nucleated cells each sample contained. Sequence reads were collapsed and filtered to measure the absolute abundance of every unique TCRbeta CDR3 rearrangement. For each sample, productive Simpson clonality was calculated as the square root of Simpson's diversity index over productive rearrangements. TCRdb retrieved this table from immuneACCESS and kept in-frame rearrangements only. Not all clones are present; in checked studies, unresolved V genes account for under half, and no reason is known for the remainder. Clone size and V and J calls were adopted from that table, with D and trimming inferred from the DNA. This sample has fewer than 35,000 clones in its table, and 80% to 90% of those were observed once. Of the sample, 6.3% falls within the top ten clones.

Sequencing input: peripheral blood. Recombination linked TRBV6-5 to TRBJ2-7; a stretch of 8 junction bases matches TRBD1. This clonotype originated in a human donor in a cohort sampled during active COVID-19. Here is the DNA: TGTGCCAGCAGAACAGGGGGTTCCTCCCCCGAGCAGTACTTC. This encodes CASRTGGSSPEQYF.